This entry lists 8 T cell receptor beta chains sequenced from one sample in a study of T cells after yellow fever vaccination. TCRdb itself ran the 5' RACE reads through MiXCR, one entry per CDR3 protein. This table holds under 350,000 distinct CDR3 sequences, 4.1% found once. Sequencing was performed on PBMCs, taken 5 days after the yellow fever booster vaccination. Source of these receptors: a man younger than 30 who received the YFV17D yellow fever vaccine.

This chain uses TRBV7-2 with TRBJ1-1; no definite D call. The CDR3 consists of 14 residues. V gave up 5 bases and J gave up 0 bases, with 10 bases separating them. In germline, CDR1 is SGHTA, CDR2 FQGNSA. In nucleotides, the CDR3 is TGTGCCAGCAGCCCCGGGGTCATGAACACTGAAGCTTTCTTT. Amino acid sequence: CASSPGVMNTEAFF.

This clonotype was seen repeatedly, ten times or more. The V gene is TRBV12-3 or TRBV12-4, the J gene TRBJ2-3; 7 bases fit TRBD2. CDR3 length equals 14 residues. Trimming took 7 bases from V and 1 from J; bases not matched to a gene: 5. The CDR3 DNA is TGTGCCAGCACCCTTGGGGGGGGCACAGATACGCAGTATTTT. Its translation is CASTLGGGTDTQYF.

This clonotype was counted only a few times. The genes are TRBV5-1 and TRBJ2-2; a possible D gene is TRBD1 (6 bases). Between the trimmed V and J ends, which lost 2 bases and 7 bases, there was a span of 12 bases. Germline loops: CDR1 SGHRS, CDR2 YFSETQ. The CDR3 has 14 amino acids. As DNA, the CDR3 is TGCGCCAGCAGCTTTACAGGGTTCGGCGGGGAGCTGTTTTTT. This codes for CASSFTGFGGELFF.

The chain has TRBV12-3 or TRBV12-4 and TRBJ2-2; a possible D gene is TRBD1 (6 bases). Trimming stripped 2 bases from V and 5 bases from J, with 18 bases between. CDR3 length: 17 residues. CDR3 nucleotide sequence: TGTGCCAGCAGTTTATCAGGGGCGCTTCCGAGGACCGGGGAGCTGTTTTTT. It translates to CASSLSGALPRTGELFF.

This chain joins TRBV29-1 and TRBJ1-5; D call uncertain. The V gene lost 4 bases and the J gene lost 0 bases, with 4 bases spanning the gap. The CDR3 runs 12 residues. Germline CDR1 and CDR2: SQVTM and ANQGSEA. As DNA, the CDR3 is TGCAGCGTTGGAGATAGCAATCAGCCCCAGCATTTT. This gives the protein CSVGDSNQPQHF.

V usage is TRBV6-5 and J usage is TRBJ1-6, with 8 bases matching TRBD1. Germline loops: CDR1 MNHEY, CDR2 SVGAGI. Trimming cost V 5 bases and J 5 bases; bases outside gene matches: 11. This CDR3 has 17 amino acids. The CDR3 bases are TGTGCCAGCAGTCTGATCGGACAGGGTGTAGATAATTCACCCCTCCACTTT. Translation: CASSLIGQGVDNSPLHF.

This chain joins TRBV7-8 and TRBJ1-2, with 10 bases matching TRBD1. Germline assignment: CDR1 SGHVS and CDR2 FQNEAQ. The CDR3 contains 14 residues. The junction had 7 bases not matched to a gene; V was cut back by 4 bases and J by 8 bases. As DNA, the CDR3 is TGTGCCAGCAGCTCCGGACAGGGGGGCTTCGGCTACACCTTC. This gives the protein CASSSGQGGFGYTF.

This clonotype was seen at least ten times. This rearrangement joins TRBV12-3 or TRBV12-4 to TRBJ2-7; D may correspond to TRBD1 or TRBD2 (5 bases each). CDR3 length: 11 residues. Between the trimmed V and J ends, which lost 5 bases and 11 bases, there was a span of 13 bases. In DNA, the CDR3 is TGTGCCAGCAGTGACCGGGGCAGGGAGTACTTC. It codes for CASSDRGREYF.